This entry concerns a single TCR beta chain. The sample originates from a study of blood T cell repertoires in COVID-19. Study overall: Some COVID-19 samples were acute and others convalescent; all came from the United States, Italy and Spain.

In the original workflow: Nucleated cell counts were estimated from reference gene primer amplification. TCRdb's copy holds only in-frame clones and misses some; the assay was immunoSEQ multiplex PCR. The D gene and trimming were derived from the DNA, and the V and J assignments and clone size from that table. The sample contains some 200,000 clones, roughly 84% of which appear only once. The receptor's source is a human donor in a cohort sampled during active COVID-19. The material sequenced was peripheral blood.

The CDR3 loop is CASSYSIVAGYEQYF. CDR3 coding DNA: TGTGCCAGCAGTTACTCGATAGTGGCGGGCTACGAGCAGTACTTC. This chain uses TRBV6-5 with TRBJ2-7; possible D gene TRBD2, 5 bases. The ends were cut back, 0 bases at V and 3 bases at J, with 12 bases in the middle. In germline, CDR1 is MNHEY, CDR2 SVGAGI. The CDR3 sequence is 15 residues long.